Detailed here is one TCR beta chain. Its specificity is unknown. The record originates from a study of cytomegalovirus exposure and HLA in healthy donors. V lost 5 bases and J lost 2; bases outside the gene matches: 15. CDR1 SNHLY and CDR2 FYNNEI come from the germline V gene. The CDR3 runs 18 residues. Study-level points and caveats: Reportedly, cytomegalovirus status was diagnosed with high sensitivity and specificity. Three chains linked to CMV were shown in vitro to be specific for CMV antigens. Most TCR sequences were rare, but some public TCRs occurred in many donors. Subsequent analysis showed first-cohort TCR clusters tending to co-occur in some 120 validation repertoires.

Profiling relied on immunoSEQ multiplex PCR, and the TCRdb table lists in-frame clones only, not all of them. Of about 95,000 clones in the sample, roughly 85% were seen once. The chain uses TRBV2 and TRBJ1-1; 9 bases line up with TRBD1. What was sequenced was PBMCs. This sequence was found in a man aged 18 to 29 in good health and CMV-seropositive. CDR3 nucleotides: TGTGCCAGCAGTTCTCCCATGGGACAGGGACAATTAAACACTGAAGCTTTCTTT. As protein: CASSSPMGQGQLNTEAFF.